The T cell receptor beta chain described here comes from a study of CD8+ T cells in alopecia areata. Study as a whole: The approximately 7-10-week-old female C3H/HeJ mice were given skin taken from roughly 6-13-month-old C3H/HeJ graft donors that had spontaneous alopecia.

Reverse transcribed after extraction, RNA yielded cDNA as the sequencing template. Method: immunoSEQ multiplex PCR; TCRdb's copy keeps in-frame clones and lacks some. The table lists around 110,000 clones, with no singletons. Study conclusions and caveats: The study found higher clonality in lesional than normal scalp, especially in alopecia totalis/universalis.

This clone has a handful of counts. What it binds is not known. The gene symbols are mouse symbols. The TCR originated in a C3H/HeJ mouse with alopecia areata. The mouse strain carries the MHC haplotype H2-k. The sequenced sample was lesional skin.

The CDR3 loop reads CASSDPGLGGPDTGQLYF. The CDR3 bases that were read are TGTGCCAGCAGTGACCCGGGACTGGGGGGGCCGGACACCGGG. V usage is TRBV13-3 and J usage is TRBJ2-2, with 14 nucleotides matching TRBD2. The read falls 4 residues short of the CDR3 end, and the missing part is taken from the germline J gene. The V gene end was trimmed by 2 bases and the J gene end by 3 bases; junction bases not matched to a gene: 6. CDR3 length equals 18 residues. CDR1 is NNHDY and CDR2 is SYVADS in the germline V gene. Based on the CDR3 plus reference TRBV13-3 and TRBJ2-2, the full variable domain is EAAVTQSPRSKVAVTGGKVTLSCHQTNNHDYMYWYRQDTGHGLRLIHYSYVADSTEKGDIPDGYKASRPSQENFSLILELASLSQTAVYFCASSDPGLGGPDTGQLYFGEGSKLTVL.